This entry lists 4 T cell receptor beta chains sequenced from one sample in a study of shared T cell receptors in the human thymus. Here immunoSEQ multiplex PCR was the method, and the copy in TCRdb shows in-frame clones only, minus some. This repertoire shows 540,000 or so clones, 75% to 85% found once; its top ten account for about 0.013%. The same data also went into a second study, on human thymus T cells.

The sample consisted of thymocytes. Every receptor here comes from a boy under three years old with a congenital heart defect.

This chain joins TRBV28 and TRBJ2-2, with TRBD1 identical over 10 bases. V shed 6 bases, J shed 4 bases, and the junction held 5 bases outside the gene matches. The CDR3 is 15 residues long. Germline CDR1 and CDR2: MDHEN and SYDVKM. CDR3 bases: TGTGCCAGCAGAGGGACAGGGGACGGCACCGGGGAGCTGTTTTTT. Residues: CASRGTGDGTGELFF.

The chain is built from TRBV2 and TRBJ2-7, with D maybe TRBD2 (5 bases). V lost 5 bases to trimming and J lost 0 bases, with 11 bases between them. This CDR3 comprises 14 residues. CDR1 SNHLY and CDR2 FYNNEI come from the germline V gene. Written as DNA, the CDR3 is TGTGCCAGCAGTAGTATTAGCGTCTCCTACGAGCAGTACTTC. Residues: CASSSISVSYEQYF.

The CDR3 DNA is TGTGCCAGCAGCTCCAGGGTTGTGGAGCTGTTTTTT. This gives the protein CASSSRVVELFF. The genes are TRBV7-2 and TRBJ2-2; tentative D call: TRBD1 (5 bases). V lost 4 bases to trimming and J lost 10 bases, with 10 bases between them. The CDR3 length is 12 residues. In germline, CDR1 is SGHTA, CDR2 FQGNSA.

V usage is TRBV5-1 and J usage is TRBJ2-5, with D possibly matching TRBD2 (6 bases). The end of the DNA is better explained by TRBJ2-7, so the J call may be wrong. Germline CDR1 is SGHRS and CDR2 is YFSETQ. The CDR3 extends over 16 amino acids. This chain's CDR3 is CASSAAWGLSTYEQYF. The CDR3 DNA reads as TGCGCCAGCAGCGCTGCATGGGGACTGAGTACCTACGAGCAGTACTTC.